Below are 13 T cell receptor beta chains sequenced from a single sample in a study of blood T cells in healthy people across ages. Using a J-beta primer mix together with a sample-barcoded 5' primer, a second PCR was run for about 6 to 11 cycles. TCRdb independently ran MiXCR on the 5' RACE reads; one entry per CDR3 protein. The sample carries some 760,000 distinct CDR3 sequences, approximately 25% recorded once. These data were likewise used in another study, on T cells of mothers and their children.

Sequencing was done on a sample of blood. The receptors shown here come from a boy younger than 18 in good health.

This clonotype was observed a handful of times. The chain has TRBV12-3 or TRBV12-4 and TRBJ1-3; unclear D gene. V was clipped by 6 bases and J by 3 bases, with 9 bases between them. The CDR3 is 13 residues long. The DNA of the CDR3 is TGTGCCAGCAGGGTCTTTAATGGAAACACCATATATTTT. Amino acid sequence: CASRVFNGNTIYF.

This clonotype turned up a few times. The V gene is TRBV11-2, the J gene TRBJ2-1, with 9 positions matching TRBD1. Germline CDR1 SGHAT, CDR2 FQNNGV. CDR3 length: 15 residues. The V and J ends lost 0 bases and 6 bases, in that order; junction bases with no gene match: 3. CDR3 nucleotides: TGTGCCAGCAGCTTAGAGGGGACAGGGTTCAATGAGCAGTTCTTC. It encodes CASSLEGTGFNEQFF.

This clonotype appeared a few times. This chain uses TRBV7-8 with TRBJ2-5; no clear D. This CDR3 region has 13 residues. The germline V and J ends were trimmed by 5 bases and 2 bases, with 9 bases remaining between them. Germline CDR1 is SGHVS and CDR2 is FQNEAQ. CDR3 region: CASSRDKQETQYF. The CDR3 DNA sequence: TGTGCCAGCAGCCGCGATAAGCAAGAGACCCAGTACTTC.

About this clonotype itself: The junction differs from germline at one of its ends, possibly a read error. The chain carries TRBV7-7 and TRBJ2-1; either TRBD1 or TRBD2 may supply D (7 bases each). The V gene's germline CDR1 is SSHAT and CDR2 FNYEAQ (reference sequence). There are 15 residues in the CDR3. The CDR3 DNA is TGTGCTAGCAGTCAGGGGGGGCTCTCCTACAATGAGCAGTTCTTC. It translates to CASSQGGLSYNEQFF.

This chain uses TRBV18 with TRBJ1-5; D possibly corresponds to TRBD1 (5 bases). The CDR3 extends over 16 amino acids. Germline V gives CDR1 KGHSH, CDR2 LQKENI. With 2 bases removed from V and 5 bases from J, the gap between germline ends came to 16 bases. CDR3 loop: CASSPGQTASDQPQHF. The CDR3 nucleotides read TGTGCCAGCTCACCAGGGCAGACAGCAAGCGATCAGCCCCAGCATTTT.

This chain links TRBV10-3 with TRBJ2-3, with a tentative D call TRBD1 (6 bases). CDR3 size: 13 residues. Germline assignment: CDR1 ENHRY and CDR2 SYGVKD. The ends were cut back, 8 bases at V and 4 bases at J, with 13 bases in the middle. The CDR3 protein is CAIRDTLSDTQYF. In nucleotides, the CDR3 is TGTGCCATCCGGGACACACTGTCAGATACGCAGTATTTT.

The chain employs TRBV4-1 and TRBJ2-7; 9 nucleotides align to TRBD2. CDR3 size: 18 residues. The germline gives CDR1 MGHRA, CDR2 YSYEKL. The V segment lost 0 bases and the J segment 7 bases; nucleotides outside the gene matches: 16. The CDR3 loop reads CASSQESPDLAGLWEQYF. The CDR3 DNA reads as TGCGCCAGCAGCCAAGAGTCACCTGATCTAGCGGGGCTGTGGGAGCAGTACTTC.

For this clonotype: At one of its ends the junction is not consistent with the germline gene, which may arise from a read error. J is TRBJ2-5 and V is TRBV6-4; D gene ambiguous. The J call may be faulty, since TRBJ2-1 better matches the DNA end. CDR1 is MRHNA, CDR2 SNTAGT, per germline. There are 13 residues in the CDR3. CDR3 region: CTSSLILGNEQFF. CDR3 coding DNA: TGTACCAGCAGCCTCATCCTAGGGAATGAGCAGTTCTTC.

The rearrangement uses TRBV29-1 and TRBJ2-7; D is unclear. Germline V gene sequence: CDR1 SQVTM, CDR2 ANQGSEA. The CDR3 loop spans 13 amino acids. Trimming removed 4 bases from V and 4 bases from J, with 14 bases in between. CDR3 loop: CSVVYRSTYEQYF. The CDR3 region has the DNA TGCAGCGTTGTTTACCGCAGCACTTACGAGCAGTACTTC.

This rearrangement joins TRBV12-3 or TRBV12-4 to TRBJ2-2; 7 nucleotides align to TRBD2. The J segment lost 7 bases and the V segment lost 3 bases, leaving 5 bases of the junction unmatched. This CDR3 is 14 amino acids long. The CDR3 loop is CASSLRLAGGELFF. Here the CDR3 DNA reads TGTGCCAGCAGTTTGAGACTAGCCGGCGGGGAGCTGTTTTTT.

The chain employs TRBV11-2 and TRBJ2-1; 9 positions agree with TRBD1. The DNA matches TRBJ2-7 better at its end, which makes the J call doubtful. CDR3 length: 16 amino acids. CDR1 is SGHAT, CDR2 FQNNGV, per germline. The CDR3 sequence: CASSLVAGQGAWEQYF. The DNA for the CDR3 is TGTGCCAGCAGCTTAGTTGCGGGACAGGGAGCGTGGGAGCAGTACTTC.

The chain uses TRBV5-1 and TRBJ2-5, with D maybe TRBD1 (6 bases). The last part of the DNA fits TRBJ2-7 better; the J call may be wrong. Germline lookup yields CDR1 SGHRS and CDR2 YFSETQ. The CDR3 totals 15 residues. The DNA of the CDR3 is TGCGCCAGCAGCACACAGGGTTCCCCCTCCTACGAGCAGTACTTC. The encoded protein is CASSTQGSPSYEQYF.

This clonotype was counted only a few times. The chain links TRBV7-6 to TRBJ1-1; the match to TRBD1 covers 8 bases. V was clipped by 4 bases and J by 6 bases; unmatched bases: 13. The CDR3 has 16 amino acids. Germline V gene sequence: CDR1 SGHVS, CDR2 FNYEAQ. The CDR3 DNA follows: TGTGCCAGCAGCTCAAGCCAGGGGGCGCTTGGCGCTGAAGCTTTCTTT. This gives the protein CASSSSQGALGAEAFF.